This record covers a single TCR beta chain. The same CDR3 is also encoded by other DNA sequences in this sample. Assay: immunoSEQ multiplex PCR; the TCRdb copy retains only in-frame clones and omits some. Here the sample spans approximately 170,000 clones, roughly 80% being singletons. This sample is part of a study of blood T cell repertoires in COVID-19. The overall study: Whether acute or convalescent, the COVID-19 samples came from the United States, Italy and Spain.

Germline V gene sequence: CDR1 SGHRS, CDR2 YFSETQ. The V and J ends lost 3 bases and 7 bases, in that order; junction bases with no gene match: 3. The CDR3 has 14 residues. The clonotype comes from a man aged 50-60 years who had recovered from COVID-19. Sample: PBMCs or T cells enriched from blood (not recorded which). The chain uses TRBV5-1 and TRBJ1-6; 8 bases align to TRBD1. CDR3 nucleotide sequence: TGCGCCAGCAGCTCCGGGACAGGAAATTCACCCCTCCACTTT. This sequence encodes CASSSGTGNSPLHF.